A single sample gave rise to the 27 T cell receptor beta chains below, sequenced in a study of shared clonotypes between healthy human individuals. Measured with immunoSEQ multiplex PCR; TCRdb has only the in-frame clones, and not every one. The sample holds millions of clones, approximately 94% seen once. Sequencing input: naive CD4+ T cells sorted from blood. The subset here: CD45RA+ positively selected. These receptors were taken from a man between 18 and 35 years old in good health.

V and J are TRBV5-1 and TRBJ2-3; weak D call: TRBD1 (6 bases). The CDR3 runs 15 residues. Germline V gene data show CDR1 as SGHRS and CDR2 as YFSETQ. Trimming took off 0 bases at V and 6 bases at J, with 14 bases between the two ends. CDR3 loop: CASSLVLGASDTQYF. The DNA of the CDR3 is TGCGCCAGCAGCTTGGTGCTGGGGGCGAGTGATACGCAGTATTTT. Using reference TRBV5-1 and TRBJ2-3 for the parts outside the CDR3, the full variable domain is KAGVTQTPRYLIKTRGQQVTLSCSPISGHRSVSWYQQTPGQGLQFLFEYFSETQRNKGNFPGRFSGRQFSNSRSEMNVSTLELGDSALYLCASSLVLGASDTQYFGPGTRLTVL.

The chain couples TRBV5-1 to TRBJ1-6; 10 bases fit TRBD1. Germline V lookup: CDR1 SGHRS, CDR2 YFSETQ. The V gene end was trimmed by 2 bases and the J gene end by 4 bases; junction bases not matched to a gene: 6. This CDR3 is built from 17 residues. The CDR3, as DNA: TGCGCCAGCAGCTTAGGGACAGGGGCGGTTTATAATTCACCCCTCCACTTT. Translating gives CASSLGTGAVYNSPLHF. The full variable domain, in which reference TRBV5-1 and TRBJ1-6 provide the parts outside the CDR3, is KAGVTQTPRYLIKTRGQQVTLSCSPISGHRSVSWYQQTPGQGLQFLFEYFSETQRNKGNFPGRFSGRQFSNSRSEMNVSTLELGDSALYLCASSLGTGAVYNSPLHFGNGTRLTVT.

The chain couples TRBV6-6 to TRBJ1-6, with a tentative D call TRBD1 (5 bases). V shed 6 bases and J shed 10 bases, with 16 bases lying between them. CDR1 and CDR2 from the germline V gene are MNHNY and SVGAGI (reference sequence). This CDR3 spans 14 amino acids. The CDR3 protein is CASSRVGEGSPLHF. Here the CDR3 DNA reads TGTGCCAGCAGCCGGGTGGGTGAGGGGTCACCCCTCCACTTT.

This rearrangement joins TRBV28 to TRBJ2-1; 8 bases are a match to TRBD2. The V and J ends lost 6 bases and 4 bases, in that order; junction bases with no gene match: 8. Germline V gives CDR1 MDHEN, CDR2 SYDVKM. CDR3 length: 15 amino acids. The chain's CDR3 is CASSPGTRVYNEQFF. In nucleotides, the CDR3 is TGTGCCAGCAGCCCCGGGACTAGAGTATACAATGAGCAGTTCTTC.

The CDR3 region has the DNA TGTGCCAGCAGGACACATAGCAATCAGCCCCAGCATTTT. This codes for CASRTHSNQPQHF. This chain joins TRBV6-1 and TRBJ1-5, with D hard to call. CDR3 length: 13 amino acids. Trimming removed 6 bases at V and 0 bases at J, with 6 bases between. CDR1 and CDR2 from the germline V gene are MNHNS and SASEGT.

The chain carries TRBV5-1 and TRBJ2-7; TRBD2 agrees at 9 bases. The CDR3 extends over 18 amino acids. The V gene end was trimmed by 0 bases and the J gene end by 0 bases; junction bases not matched to a gene: 10. Germline-derived CDR1 and CDR2 are SGHRS and YFSETQ. CDR3 DNA: TGCGCCAGCAGCTTGGCTGGTAGCGGGAGTCCGAGCTCCTACGAGCAGTACTTC. Protein sequence: CASSLAGSGSPSSYEQYF.

This clone was recorded a few times. The same CDR3 arises from other DNA sequences in this sample as well. The rearrangement links TRBV20-1 to TRBJ1-2, with TRBD1 as a possible D gene (5 bases). CDR1 DFQATT and CDR2 SNEGSKA come from the germline V gene (reference sequence). The CDR3 extends over 11 amino acids. Trimming pared 3 bases from V and 4 bases from J, leaving 6 bases between. DNA for the CDR3: TGCAGTGCTAGGGGGGGCTATGGCTACACCTTC. Translating gives CSARGGYGYTF.

The V and J genes are TRBV7-6 and TRBJ2-1; 12 bases are shared with TRBD2. The germline V gene has CDR1 SGHVS and CDR2 FNYEAQ. The CDR3 loop spans 19 amino acids. Losses at the gene ends were 2 bases for V and 7 bases for J; bases not matched to a gene: 15. The CDR3 sequence is CASSLRLAGESSPRNEQFF. DNA for the CDR3: TGTGCCAGCAGCTTAAGACTAGCGGGGGAATCCTCTCCTAGAAATGAGCAGTTCTTC.

This clone appeared a single time. The V gene is TRBV25-1, the J gene TRBJ1-4; the D is unclear. The length of the CDR3 is 16 residues. Between the trimmed V and J ends, which lost 1 base and 3 bases, there was a span of 12 bases. From germline, CDR1 is MGHDK and CDR2 SYGVNS. In DNA form, the CDR3 reads TGTGCCAGCAGTGAATTTTTCCCGTCAGCTAATGAAAAACTGTTTTTT. Protein sequence: CASSEFFPSANEKLFF.

The rearrangement joins TRBV6-6 to TRBJ2-3, with D possibly being TRBD1 (8 bases). The CDR3 covers 15 residues. The V and J ends lost 2 bases and 10 bases respectively, with 19 bases between them. Germline V gives CDR1 MNHNY, CDR2 SVGAGI (reference sequence). CDR3 sequence: CASSYPQGEGTSQYF. CDR3 sequence (DNA): TGTGCCAGCAGTTACCCACAGGGGGAGGGTACATCGCAGTATTTT.

This clone was seen a handful of times. This CDR3 is also generated by other DNA sequences in the sample. The J gene is TRBJ2-7, the V gene TRBV7-2, with D perhaps TRBD1 or TRBD2 (5 bases each). Germline CDR1 is SGHTA and CDR2 is FQGNSA. V shed 0 bases and J shed 5 bases, with 8 bases lying between them. The CDR3 is 13 amino acids. The CDR3 loop reads CASSLARGDEQYF. CDR3 DNA sequence: TGTGCCAGCAGCTTAGCTCGAGGGGACGAGCAGTACTTC.

J is TRBJ2-1 and V is TRBV5-1; D is undetermined. The length of the CDR3 is 15 residues. Trimming pared 0 bases from V and 3 bases from J, leaving 10 bases between. Germline CDR1 reads SGHRS; CDR2 reads YFSETQ. The CDR3 DNA sequence: TGCGCCAGCAGCTTGGTTGGCGTGGTCTACAATGAGCAGTTCTTC. Translation: CASSLVGVVYNEQFF.

This sequence joins TRBV10-3 and TRBJ1-5; D is unresolved. The CDR3 is 16 residues long. Germline CDR1 and CDR2: ENHRY and SYGVKD. The V and J ends lost 0 bases and 3 bases respectively, with 12 bases between them. CDR3 loop: CAISESWGQTNQPQHF. CDR3 bases: TGTGCCATCAGTGAGTCCTGGGGTCAGACCAATCAGCCCCAGCATTTT.

This clone was detected only once. This chain links TRBV28 with TRBJ1-1; TRBD1 matches 8 bases. The ends lost 4 bases at V and 7 bases at J; junction bases unmatched: 5. The CDR3 is 13 amino acids. Germline assignment: CDR1 MDHEN and CDR2 SYDVKM. The CDR3 protein is CASSSLGQGEAFF. The CDR3 DNA reads as TGTGCCAGCAGTTCCCTAGGACAGGGTGAAGCTTTCTTT.

The chain is built from TRBV7-9 and TRBJ1-3; D is unclear. Germline V gene sequence: CDR1 SEHNR, CDR2 FQNEAQ (reference sequence). The length of the CDR3 is 19 residues. Between the trimmed V and J ends, which lost 1 base and 0 bases, there was a span of 19 bases. Here the CDR3 reads CASSLGQASDLLSGNTIYF. CDR3 sequence (DNA): TGTGCCAGCAGCTTAGGGCAGGCCAGTGACCTTCTCTCTGGAAACACCATATATTTT.

The chain recombines TRBV21-1 with TRBJ2-1; TRBD2, the table's D call, lacks a check against the DNA. TRBV21-1 is a pseudogene segment. The CDR3 spans 12 residues. The CDR3 is CASTRTSGTRLF. CDR3 DNA: TGTGCCAGCACCAGGACTAGCGGGACTAGGCTCTTC.

The rearrangement joins TRBV5-1 to TRBJ1-1, with TRBD1 matching over 11 bases. The germline V gene has CDR1 SGHRS and CDR2 YFSETQ. Trimming removed 4 bases from V and 4 bases from J; junction bases left unmatched: 9. This CDR3 has 16 amino acids. CDR3 in amino acids: CASSDNRDRGITEAFF. In DNA form, the CDR3 reads TGCGCCAGCAGCGATAACCGGGACAGGGGGATCACTGAAGCTTTCTTT.

The chain links TRBV18 to TRBJ2-7, with 10 bases identical to TRBD1. After removal of 3 bases from V and 3 bases from J, the junction contained 8 bases not matched to a gene. Germline CDR1 and CDR2: KGHSH and LQKENI. The CDR3 has 16 residues. The CDR3, as DNA: TGTGCCAGCTCACCCTATTTTGGGACAGGGGTCTACGAGCAGTACTTC. This sequence encodes CASSPYFGTGVYEQYF. Combining the CDR3 with reference TRBV18 and TRBJ2-7 gives the whole variable domain NAGVMQNPRHLVRRRGQEARLRCSPMKGHSHVYWYRQLPEEGLKFMVYLQKENIIDESGMPKERFSAEFPKEGPSILRIQQVVRGDSAAYFCASSPYFGTGVYEQYFGPGTRLTVT.

V is TRBV5-1 and J is TRBJ2-3, with 10 bases lining up with TRBD2. This CDR3 comprises 15 residues. Germline CDR1 SGHRS, CDR2 YFSETQ. Unmatched junction bases numbered 2, after V lost 3 bases and J lost 1 base. The CDR3 coding sequence is TGCGCCAGCAGCTCAAGCGGGGGGGGCACAGATACGCAGTATTTT. Its translation: CASSSSGGGTDTQYF. Supplemented by reference TRBV5-1 and TRBJ2-3, the full variable domain reads KAGVTQTPRYLIKTRGQQVTLSCSPISGHRSVSWYQQTPGQGLQFLFEYFSETQRNKGNFPGRFSGRQFSNSRSEMNVSTLELGDSALYLCASSSSGGGTDTQYFGPGTRLTVL.

The chain has TRBV7-9 and TRBJ1-2; weak D call: TRBD1 (6 bases). V was shortened by 4 bases and J by 11 bases, with 23 bases between the two germline ends. Germline V gives CDR1 SEHNR, CDR2 FQNEAQ (reference sequence). There are 15 residues in the CDR3. CDR3 residues: CASSSLIQGLRGYTF. The DNA for the CDR3 is TGTGCCAGCAGCTCCCTTATACAGGGTTTGCGTGGGTACACCTTC.

This clone was seen a few times. This specimen includes other DNA sequences encoding the same CDR3. This rearrangement joins TRBV19 to TRBJ2-3, with D perhaps matching TRBD1 (5 bases). Germline V gene sequence: CDR1 LNHDA, CDR2 SQIVND (reference sequence). V was cut by 4 bases and J by 6 bases, with 8 bases left in between. The CDR3 has 12 amino acids. CDR3 DNA: TGTGCCAGTAGTACGGACACGGATACGCAGTATTTT. Translation gives CASSTDTDTQYF. Supplemented by reference TRBV19 and TRBJ2-3, the full variable domain reads DGGITQSPKYLFRKEGQNVTLSCEQNLNHDAMYWYRQDPGQGLRLIYYSQIVNDFQKGDIAEGYSVSREKKESFPLTVTSAQKNPTAFYLCASSTDTDTQYFGPGTRLTVL.

The chain combines TRBV19 with TRBJ2-2, with D possibly matching TRBD1 (5 bases). V gave up 7 bases and J gave up 3 bases, with 15 bases separating them. The CDR3 covers 15 residues. Germline lookup yields CDR1 LNHDA and CDR2 SQIVND (reference sequence). CDR3: CASTRWGRYTGELFF. For the CDR3, the DNA is TGTGCCAGTACTAGATGGGGCAGGTACACCGGGGAGCTGTTTTTT. Based on the CDR3 plus reference TRBV19 and TRBJ2-2, the full variable domain is DGGITQSPKYLFRKEGQNVTLSCEQNLNHDAMYWYRQDPGQGLRLIYYSQIVNDFQKGDIAEGYSVSREKKESFPLTVTSAQKNPTAFYLCASTRWGRYTGELFFGEGSRLTVL.

The chain has TRBV29-1 and TRBJ1-1; no definite D call. Germline CDR1 reads SQVTM; CDR2 reads ANQGSEA. The CDR3 is 10 residues long. Trimming removed 4 bases at V and 7 bases at J, with 7 bases between. The CDR3 is CSVGGSEAFF. For the CDR3, the DNA is TGCAGCGTTGGTGGCAGTGAAGCTTTCTTT.

The chain links TRBV2 to TRBJ2-5, with D possibly matching TRBD2 (6 bases). V gave up 6 bases and J gave up 4 bases, with 12 bases separating them. CDR3 size: 13 residues. The germline V gene encodes CDR1 SNHLY and CDR2 FYNNEI. The CDR3 here is CASRGGVVETQYF. CDR3 sequence (DNA): TGTGCCAGCAGAGGAGGGGTAGTAGAGACCCAGTACTTC.

The sample holds one count of this clone. The chain employs TRBV5-4 and TRBJ2-3; 13 bases fit TRBD2. The V and J ends lost 4 bases and 3 bases, in that order; junction bases with no gene match: 8. Germline CDR1 is SGHNT and CDR2 is YYREEE (reference sequence). The CDR3 sequence is 17 residues long. CDR3 nucleotides: TGTGCCAGCAGCCGCCGGACTAGCGGGGGTATAACAGATACGCAGTATTTT. This encodes CASSRRTSGGITDTQYF.

The gene calls are TRBV7-2 and TRBJ2-3; 8 bases match TRBD2. The trim removed 1 base at V and 5 bases at J, leaving 8 bases unmatched. This CDR3 contains 16 residues. Germline V gene lookup returns CDR1 SGHTA and CDR2 FQGNSA. CDR3: CASSLGSGRGLDTQYF. The CDR3 DNA sequence: TGTGCCAGCAGCTTAGGGTCCGGGAGGGGATTAGATACGCAGTATTTT.

This clone was observed a few times. This sample includes further DNA sequences coding for the same CDR3. The DNA for the CDR3 is TGTGCCAGTAGTATATCGGGGAACACTGAAGCTTTCTTT. Its protein is CASSISGNTEAFF. This chain uses TRBV19 with TRBJ1-1; no clear D gene. Looked up from germline, CDR1 is LNHDA and CDR2 is SQIVND (reference sequence). The CDR3 runs 13 residues. The V end lost 2 bases, the J end lost 1 base, and 5 bases lay between the germline ends.